This T cell receptor beta chain derives from a study of T-cell memory formation after mild COVID-19. Study-level findings and limits: Day 15 to 85 contracting clones showed balanced CD4/CD8; day 15 to 37 expanders favored CD4+.

TCRdb analysed the 5' RACE reads with MiXCR anew, one entry per CDR3 protein. The sample lists almost 350,000 distinct CDR3 sequences; more than 20% were seen once. This clonotype was picked up many times. What it binds is not known. The receptor's source is a man between 18 and 35 years old who had mild COVID-19 (a few samples of this study predate the infection). Cell type and time point are not known. Sequenced input: PBMCs or a T cell subset sorted from them (not recorded which).

CDR3 in amino acids: CASSLGASGGHNEQFF. For the CDR3, the DNA is TGTGCCAGCAGCTTAGGGGCTAGCGGGGGCCATAATGAGCAGTTCTTC. J is TRBJ2-1 and V is TRBV7-6, with 10 bases aligning to TRBD2. Germline assignment: CDR1 SGHVS and CDR2 FNYEAQ. The CDR3 totals 16 residues. Trimming cost V 1 base and J 7 bases; bases outside gene matches: 7.